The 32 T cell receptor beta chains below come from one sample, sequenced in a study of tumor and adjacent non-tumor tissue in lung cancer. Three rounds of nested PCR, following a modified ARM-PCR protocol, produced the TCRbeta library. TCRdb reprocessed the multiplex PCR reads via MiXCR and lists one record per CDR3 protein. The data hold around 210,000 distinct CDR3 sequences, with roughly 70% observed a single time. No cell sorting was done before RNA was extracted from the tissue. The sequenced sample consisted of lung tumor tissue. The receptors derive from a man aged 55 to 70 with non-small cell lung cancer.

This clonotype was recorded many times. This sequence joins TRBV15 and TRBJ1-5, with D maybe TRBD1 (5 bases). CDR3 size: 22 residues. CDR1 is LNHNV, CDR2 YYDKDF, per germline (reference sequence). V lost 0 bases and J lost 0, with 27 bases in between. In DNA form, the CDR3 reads TGTGCCACCAGCAGAGATCTGAGCAGGGTAGGGACTAGTTCCAGTAGCAATCAGCCCCAGCATTTT. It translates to CATSRDLSRVGTSSSSNQPQHF.

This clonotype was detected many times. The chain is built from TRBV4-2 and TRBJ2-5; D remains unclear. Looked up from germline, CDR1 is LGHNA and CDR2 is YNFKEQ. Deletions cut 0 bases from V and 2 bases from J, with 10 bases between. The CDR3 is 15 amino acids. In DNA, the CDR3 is TGTGCCAGCAGCCAAGATATCAACAGACAAGAGACCCAGTACTTC. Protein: CASSQDINRQETQYF.

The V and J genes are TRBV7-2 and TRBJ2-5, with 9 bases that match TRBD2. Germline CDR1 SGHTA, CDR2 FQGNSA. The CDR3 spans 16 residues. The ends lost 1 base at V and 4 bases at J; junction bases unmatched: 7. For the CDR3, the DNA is TGTGCCAGCAGCTTAGGCCTAGCGGGAACGCGAGAGACCCAGTACTTC. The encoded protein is CASSLGLAGTRETQYF.

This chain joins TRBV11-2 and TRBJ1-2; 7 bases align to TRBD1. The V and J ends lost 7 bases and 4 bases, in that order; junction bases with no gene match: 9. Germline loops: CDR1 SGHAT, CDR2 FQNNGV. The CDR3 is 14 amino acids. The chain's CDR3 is CASTPGTEGYGYTF. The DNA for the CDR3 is TGTGCCAGCACCCCTGGGACAGAGGGCTATGGCTACACCTTC.

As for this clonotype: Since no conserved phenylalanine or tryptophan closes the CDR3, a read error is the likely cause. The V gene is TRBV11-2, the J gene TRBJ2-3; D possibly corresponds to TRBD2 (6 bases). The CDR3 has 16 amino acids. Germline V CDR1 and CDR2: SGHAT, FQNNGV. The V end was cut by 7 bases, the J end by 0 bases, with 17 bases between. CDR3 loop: CASISVGGFSTDTQYY. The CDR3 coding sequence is TGTGCCAGCATCTCAGTCGGGGGATTTAGCACAGATACGCAGTATTAT.

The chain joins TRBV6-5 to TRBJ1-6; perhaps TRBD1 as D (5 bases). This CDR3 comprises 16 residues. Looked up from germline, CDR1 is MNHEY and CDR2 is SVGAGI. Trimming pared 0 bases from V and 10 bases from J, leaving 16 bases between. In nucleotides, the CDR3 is TGTGCCAGCAGTTACTCGAGATCCCCCGGGACCTCACCCCTCCACTTT. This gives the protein CASSYSRSPGTSPLHF.

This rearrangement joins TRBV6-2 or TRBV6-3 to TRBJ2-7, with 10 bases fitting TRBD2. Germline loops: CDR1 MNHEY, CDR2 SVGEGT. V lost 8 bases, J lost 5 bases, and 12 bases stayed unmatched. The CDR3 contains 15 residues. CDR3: CASVGKLAGMDEQYF. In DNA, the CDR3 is TGTGCCAGCGTCGGGAAACTAGCGGGAATGGACGAGCAGTACTTC.

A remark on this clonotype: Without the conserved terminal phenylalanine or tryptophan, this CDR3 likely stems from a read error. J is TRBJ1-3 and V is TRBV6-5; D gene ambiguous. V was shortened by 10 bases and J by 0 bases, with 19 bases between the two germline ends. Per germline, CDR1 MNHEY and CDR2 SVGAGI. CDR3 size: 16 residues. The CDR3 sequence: CANYQRGARSGNTIYL. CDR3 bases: TGTGCCAACTACCAACGGGGTGCCCGCTCTGGAAACACCATATATCTT.

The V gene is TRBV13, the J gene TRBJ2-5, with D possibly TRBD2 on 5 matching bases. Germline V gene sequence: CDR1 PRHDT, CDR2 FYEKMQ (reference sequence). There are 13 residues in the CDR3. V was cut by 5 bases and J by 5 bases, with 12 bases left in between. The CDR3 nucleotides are TGTGCCAGCAGCCTCGGGATTGGGGAGACCCAGTACTTC. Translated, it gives CASSLGIGETQYF.

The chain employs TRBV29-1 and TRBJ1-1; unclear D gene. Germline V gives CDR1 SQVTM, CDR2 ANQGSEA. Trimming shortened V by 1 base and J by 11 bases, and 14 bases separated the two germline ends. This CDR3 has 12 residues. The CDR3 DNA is TGCAGCGTTGAAGGTGGATCCGTTAAGGCTTTCTTT. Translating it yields CSVEGGSVKAFF.

Here the CDR3 DNA reads TGTGCCAGCAGCTTCTCGCGGCGGTCTACCTCACCCCTCCACTTT. This encodes CASSFSRRSTSPLHF. This chain joins TRBV5-4 and TRBJ1-6; no clear D gene. V was shortened by 2 bases and J by 10 bases, with 16 bases between the two germline ends. The germline gives CDR1 SGHNT, CDR2 YYREEE (reference sequence). The CDR3 has 15 amino acids. The full variable domain, completed using reference TRBV5-4 and TRBJ1-6, is ETGVTQSPTHLIKTRGQQVTLRCSSQSGHNTVSWYQQALGQGPQFIFQYYREEENGRGNFPPRFSGLQFPNYSSELNVNALELDDSALYLCASSFSRRSTSPLHFGNGTRLTVT.

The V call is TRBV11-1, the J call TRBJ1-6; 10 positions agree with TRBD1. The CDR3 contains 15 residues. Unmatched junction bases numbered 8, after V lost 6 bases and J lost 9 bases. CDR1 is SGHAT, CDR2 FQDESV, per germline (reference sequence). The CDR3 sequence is CASSDRQGACSPLHF. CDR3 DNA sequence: TGTGCCAGCAGTGACCGACAGGGGGCCTGTTCACCCCTCCACTTT.

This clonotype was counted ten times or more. The CDR3 sequence: CSVARVSSGEQYF. The CDR3 DNA reads as TGCAGCGTGGCGCGAGTCTCTTCGGGCGAGCAGTACTTC. The rearrangement joins TRBV29-1 to TRBJ2-7, with D uncertain. The CDR3 is 13 residues long. Germline V gene lookup returns CDR1 SQVTM and CDR2 ANQGSEA. The V and J ends lost 6 bases and 6 bases respectively, with 18 bases between them.

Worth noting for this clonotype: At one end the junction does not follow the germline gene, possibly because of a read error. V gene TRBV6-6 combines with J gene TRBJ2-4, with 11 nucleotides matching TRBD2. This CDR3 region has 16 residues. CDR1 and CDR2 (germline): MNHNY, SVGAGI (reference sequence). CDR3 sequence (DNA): TGTGCCATCAGTTACTCACTAGCGGGGGCCAAAAACACTCAGTACTTC. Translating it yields CAISYSLAGAKNTQYF.

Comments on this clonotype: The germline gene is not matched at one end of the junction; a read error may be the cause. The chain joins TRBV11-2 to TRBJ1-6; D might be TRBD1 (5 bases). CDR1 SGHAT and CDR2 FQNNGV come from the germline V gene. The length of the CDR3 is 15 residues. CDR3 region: CVSSIERGSSSPLLF. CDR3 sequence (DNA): TGCGTCAGCAGCATAGAGAGGGGCAGTAGTTCACCCCTCCTCTTT.

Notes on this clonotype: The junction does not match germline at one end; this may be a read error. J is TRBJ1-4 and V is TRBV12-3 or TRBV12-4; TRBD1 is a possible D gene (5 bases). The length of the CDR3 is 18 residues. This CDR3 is CASRPLDGGPATNEKVFF. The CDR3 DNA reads TGTGCCAGCAGACCACTCGACGGGGGACCCGCAACTAATGAAAAAGTGTTCTTT.

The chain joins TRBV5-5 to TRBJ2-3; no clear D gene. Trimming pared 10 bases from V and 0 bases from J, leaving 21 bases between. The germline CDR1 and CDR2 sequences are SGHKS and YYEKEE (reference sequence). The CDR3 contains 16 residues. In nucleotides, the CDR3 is TGTGCCTGTAGCTCAAGCCACTTTTCTAGCACAGATACGCAGTATTTT. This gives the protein CACSSSHFSSTDTQYF. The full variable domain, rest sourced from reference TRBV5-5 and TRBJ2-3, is DAGVTQSPTHLIKTRGQQVTLRCSPISGHKSVSWYQQVLGQGPQFIFQYYEKEERGRGNFPDRFSARQFPNYSSELNVNALLLGDSALYLCACSSSHFSSTDTQYFGPGTRLTVL.

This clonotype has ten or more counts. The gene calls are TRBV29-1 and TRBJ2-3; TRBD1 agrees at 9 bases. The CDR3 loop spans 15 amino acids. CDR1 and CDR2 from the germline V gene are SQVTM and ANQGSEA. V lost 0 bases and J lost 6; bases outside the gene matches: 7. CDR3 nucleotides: TGCAGCGTTGAAGACCGGGGACAGGGAGGGGATACGCAGTATTTT. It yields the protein CSVEDRGQGGDTQYF.

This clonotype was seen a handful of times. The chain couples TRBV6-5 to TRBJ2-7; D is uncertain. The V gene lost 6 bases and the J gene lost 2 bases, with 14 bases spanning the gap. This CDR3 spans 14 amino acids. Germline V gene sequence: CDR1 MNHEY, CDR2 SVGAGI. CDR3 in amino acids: CASRYTGGAYEQYF. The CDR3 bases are TGTGCCAGCAGATACACGGGTGGTGCCTACGAGCAGTACTTC.

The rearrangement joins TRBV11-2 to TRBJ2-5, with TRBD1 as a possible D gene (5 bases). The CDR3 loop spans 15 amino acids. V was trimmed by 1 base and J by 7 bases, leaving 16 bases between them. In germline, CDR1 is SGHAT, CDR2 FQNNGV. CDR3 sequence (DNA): TGTGCCAGCAGCTTAGTTCTAGGTCAGGGTGGGACCCAGTACTTC. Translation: CASSLVLGQGGTQYF. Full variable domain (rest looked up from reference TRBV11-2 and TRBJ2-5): EAGVAQSPRYKIIEKRQSVAFWCNPISGHATLYWYQQILGQGPKLLIQFQNNGVVDDSQLPKDRFSAERLKGVDSTLKIQPAKLEDSAVYLCASSLVLGQGGTQYFGPGTRLLVL.

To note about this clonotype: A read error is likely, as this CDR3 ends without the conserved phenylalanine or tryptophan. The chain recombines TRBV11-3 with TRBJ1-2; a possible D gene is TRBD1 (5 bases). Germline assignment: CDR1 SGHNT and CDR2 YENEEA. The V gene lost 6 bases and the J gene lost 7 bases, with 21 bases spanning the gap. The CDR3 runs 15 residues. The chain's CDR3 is CASSPGTEVVAGYTY. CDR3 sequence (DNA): TGTGCCAGCAGTCCCGGGACGGAGGTTGTGGCTGGCTACACCTAC.

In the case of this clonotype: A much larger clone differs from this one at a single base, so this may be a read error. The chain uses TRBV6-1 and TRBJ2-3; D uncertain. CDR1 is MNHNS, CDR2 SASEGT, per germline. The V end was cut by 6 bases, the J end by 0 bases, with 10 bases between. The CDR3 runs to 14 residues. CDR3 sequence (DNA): TGTGCCAGCAGAGTGGGCCCTAGCACAGATACGCAGTATTTT. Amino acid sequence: CASRVGPSTDTQYF.

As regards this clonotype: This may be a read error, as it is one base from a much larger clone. The CDR3 loop is CASTQITMGVKLFF. CDR3 nucleotides: TGTGCCAGCACCCAAATCACCATGGGAGTGAAACTGTTTTTT. The chain joins TRBV4-2 to TRBJ1-4; D call uncertain. The CDR3 loop spans 14 amino acids. Germline-derived CDR1 and CDR2 are LGHNA and YNFKEQ.

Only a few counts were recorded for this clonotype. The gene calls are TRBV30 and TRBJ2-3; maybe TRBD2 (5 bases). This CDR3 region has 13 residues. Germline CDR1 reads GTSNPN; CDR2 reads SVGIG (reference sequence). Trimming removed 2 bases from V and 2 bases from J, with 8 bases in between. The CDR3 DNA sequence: TGTGCCTGGAGTCTCGGGATCACAGATACGCAGTATTTT. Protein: CAWSLGITDTQYF. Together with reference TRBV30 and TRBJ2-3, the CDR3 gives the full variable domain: SQTIHQWPATLVQPVGSPLSLECTVEGTSNPNLYWYRQAAGRGLQLLFYSVGIGQISSEVPQNLSASRPQDRQFILSSKKLLLSDSGFYLCAWSLGITDTQYFGPGTRLTVL.

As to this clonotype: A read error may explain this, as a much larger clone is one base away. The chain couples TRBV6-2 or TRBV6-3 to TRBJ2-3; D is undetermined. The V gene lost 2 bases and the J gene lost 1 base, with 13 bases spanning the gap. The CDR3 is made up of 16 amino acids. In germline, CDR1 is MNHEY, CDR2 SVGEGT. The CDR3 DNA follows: TGTGCCAGCAGTTACCCGGCCTGGAAAGGCACAGATACGCAGTATTTT. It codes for CASSYPAWKGTDTQYF.

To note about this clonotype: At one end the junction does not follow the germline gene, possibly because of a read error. CDR3 sequence reads: CATRRATTGELCF. In DNA, the CDR3 is TGCGCCACCCGAAGGGCCACAACGGGGGAGCTGTGCTTC. The chain employs TRBV10-1 and TRBJ2-7; tentative D call: TRBD2 (6 bases). Germline CDR1 is WNHNN and CDR2 is SYGVQD (reference sequence). This CDR3 comprises 13 residues.

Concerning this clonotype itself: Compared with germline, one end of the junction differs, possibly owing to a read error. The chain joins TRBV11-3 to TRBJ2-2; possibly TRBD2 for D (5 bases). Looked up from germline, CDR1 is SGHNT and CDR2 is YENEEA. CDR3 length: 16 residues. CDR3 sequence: CASSPRFFYDTGKLFF. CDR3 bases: TGTGCCAGCAGCCCCCGATTTTTTTACGACACCGGGAAGCTGTTTTTT.

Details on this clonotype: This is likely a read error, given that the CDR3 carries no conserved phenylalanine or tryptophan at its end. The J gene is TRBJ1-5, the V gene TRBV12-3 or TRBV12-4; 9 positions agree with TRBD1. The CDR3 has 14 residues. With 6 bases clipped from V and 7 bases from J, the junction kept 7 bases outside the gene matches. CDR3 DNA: TGTGCCAGCAGCTCGGGACAGGGCTACCAGCCCCAGCATTTG. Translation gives CASSSGQGYQPQHL.

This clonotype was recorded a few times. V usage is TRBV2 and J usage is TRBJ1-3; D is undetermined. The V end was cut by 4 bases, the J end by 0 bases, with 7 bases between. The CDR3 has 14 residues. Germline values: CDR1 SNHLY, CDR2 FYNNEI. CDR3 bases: TGTGCCAGCAGTGGGCCTTCCTCTGGAAACACCATATATTTT. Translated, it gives CASSGPSSGNTIYF. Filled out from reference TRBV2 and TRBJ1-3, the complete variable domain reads EPEVTQTPSHQVTQMGQEVILRCVPISNHLYFYWYRQILGQKVEFLVSFYNNEISEKSEIFDDQFSVERPDGSNFTLKIRSTKLEDSAMYFCASSGPSSGNTIYFGEGSWLTVV.

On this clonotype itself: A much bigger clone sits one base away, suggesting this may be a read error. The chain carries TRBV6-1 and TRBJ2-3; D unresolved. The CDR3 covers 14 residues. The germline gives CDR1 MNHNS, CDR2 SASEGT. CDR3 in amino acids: CVSSEGIEADTQYF. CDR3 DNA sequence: TGTGTCAGCAGTGAAGGGATCGAGGCAGATACGCAGTATTTT.

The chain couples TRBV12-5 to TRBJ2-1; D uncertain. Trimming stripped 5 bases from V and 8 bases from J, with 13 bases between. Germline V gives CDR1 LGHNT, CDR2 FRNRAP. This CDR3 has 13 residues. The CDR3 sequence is CASGPSDSDEQFF. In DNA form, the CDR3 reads TGTGCTAGTGGTCCCAGCGACTCCGATGAGCAGTTCTTC.

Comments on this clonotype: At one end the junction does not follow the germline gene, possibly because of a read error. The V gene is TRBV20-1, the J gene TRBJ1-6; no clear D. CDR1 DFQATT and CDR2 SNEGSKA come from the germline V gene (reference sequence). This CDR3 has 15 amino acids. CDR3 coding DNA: TGCAGCGCTAGAACTAGACAAGGCAATAATCCACCCCTCCACTTT. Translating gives CSARTRQGNNPPLHF.